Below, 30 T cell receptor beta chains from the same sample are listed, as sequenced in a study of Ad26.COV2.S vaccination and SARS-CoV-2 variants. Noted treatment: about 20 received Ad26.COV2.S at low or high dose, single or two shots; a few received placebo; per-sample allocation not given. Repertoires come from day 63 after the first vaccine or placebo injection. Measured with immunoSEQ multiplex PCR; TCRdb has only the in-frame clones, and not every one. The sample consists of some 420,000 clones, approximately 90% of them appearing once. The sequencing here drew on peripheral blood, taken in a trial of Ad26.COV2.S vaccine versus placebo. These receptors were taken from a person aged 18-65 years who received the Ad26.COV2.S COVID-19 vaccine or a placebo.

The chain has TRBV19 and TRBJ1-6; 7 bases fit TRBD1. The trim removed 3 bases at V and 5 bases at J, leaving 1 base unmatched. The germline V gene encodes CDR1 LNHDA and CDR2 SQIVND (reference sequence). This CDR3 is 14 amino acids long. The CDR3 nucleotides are TGTGCCAGTAGTATCGACAGGGATAATTCACCCCTCCACTTT. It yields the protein CASSIDRDNSPLHF.

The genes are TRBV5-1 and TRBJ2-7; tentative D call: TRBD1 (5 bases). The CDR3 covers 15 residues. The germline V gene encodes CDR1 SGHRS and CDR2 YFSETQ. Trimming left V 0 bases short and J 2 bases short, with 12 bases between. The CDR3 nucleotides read TGCGCCAGCAGCTTGGCCGGGCAGGGAACCTACGAGCAGTACTTC. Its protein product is CASSLAGQGTYEQYF.

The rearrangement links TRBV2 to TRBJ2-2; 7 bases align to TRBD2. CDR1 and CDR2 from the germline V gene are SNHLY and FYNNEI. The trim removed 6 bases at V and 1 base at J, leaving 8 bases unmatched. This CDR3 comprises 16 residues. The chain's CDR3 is CASRPLGGGNTGELFF. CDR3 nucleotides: TGTGCCAGCAGGCCGCTTGGCGGGGGGAACACCGGGGAGCTGTTTTTT.

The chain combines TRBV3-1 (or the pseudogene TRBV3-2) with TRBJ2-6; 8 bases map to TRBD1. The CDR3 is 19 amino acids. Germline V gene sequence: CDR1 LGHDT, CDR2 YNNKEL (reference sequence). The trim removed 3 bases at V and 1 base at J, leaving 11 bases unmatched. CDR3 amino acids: CASSHTTGTGNSGANVLTF. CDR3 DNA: TGTGCCAGCAGCCACACAACCGGGACAGGAAATTCTGGGGCCAACGTCCTGACTTTC.

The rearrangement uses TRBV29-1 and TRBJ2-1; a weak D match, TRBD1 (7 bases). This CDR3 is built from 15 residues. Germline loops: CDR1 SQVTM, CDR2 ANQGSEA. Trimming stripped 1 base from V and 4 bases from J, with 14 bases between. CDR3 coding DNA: TGCAGCGTTGAAGTCAGGGGGGATAGTTACAATGAGCAGTTCTTC. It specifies CSVEVRGDSYNEQFF.

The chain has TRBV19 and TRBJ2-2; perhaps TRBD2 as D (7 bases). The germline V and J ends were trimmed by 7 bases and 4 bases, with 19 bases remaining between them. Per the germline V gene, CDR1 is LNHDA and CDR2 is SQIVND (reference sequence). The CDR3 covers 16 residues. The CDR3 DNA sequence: TGTGCCAGTACCCCCTGGGGGGGCAGTGTCACCGGGGAGCTGTTTTTT. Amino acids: CASTPWGGSVTGELFF.

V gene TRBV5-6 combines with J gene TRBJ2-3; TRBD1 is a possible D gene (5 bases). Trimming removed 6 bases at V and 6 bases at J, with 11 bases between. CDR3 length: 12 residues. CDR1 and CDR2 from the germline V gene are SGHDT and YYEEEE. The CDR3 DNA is TGTGCCAGCAAAGGGCCAGGGGATACGCAGTATTTT. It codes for CASKGPGDTQYF. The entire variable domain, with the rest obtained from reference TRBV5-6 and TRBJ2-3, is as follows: DAGVTQSPTHLIKTRGQQVTLRCSPKSGHDTVSWYQQALGQGPQFIFQYYEEEERQRGNFPDRFSGHQFPNYSSELNVNALLLGDSALYLCASKGPGDTQYFGPGTRLTVL.

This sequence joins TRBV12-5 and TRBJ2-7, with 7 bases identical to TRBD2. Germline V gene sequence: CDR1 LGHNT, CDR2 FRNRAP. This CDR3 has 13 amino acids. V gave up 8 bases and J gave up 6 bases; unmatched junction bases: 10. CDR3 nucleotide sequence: TGTGCTAGTAGTGACAGCGGGATTCGCGAGCAGTACTTC. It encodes CASSDSGIREQYF.

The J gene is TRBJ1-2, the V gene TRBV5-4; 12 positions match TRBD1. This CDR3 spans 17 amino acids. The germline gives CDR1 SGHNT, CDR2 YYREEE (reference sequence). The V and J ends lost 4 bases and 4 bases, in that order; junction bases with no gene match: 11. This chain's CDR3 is CASSHRDRGRGVYGYTF. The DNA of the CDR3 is TGTGCCAGCAGCCACCGGGACAGGGGGCGCGGTGTCTATGGCTACACCTTC.

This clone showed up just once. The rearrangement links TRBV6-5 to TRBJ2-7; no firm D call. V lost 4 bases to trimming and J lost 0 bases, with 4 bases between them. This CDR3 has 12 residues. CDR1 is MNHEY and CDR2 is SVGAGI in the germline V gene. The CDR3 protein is CASSSSSYEQYF. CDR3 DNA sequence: TGTGCCAGCAGTTCAAGCTCCTACGAGCAGTACTTC.

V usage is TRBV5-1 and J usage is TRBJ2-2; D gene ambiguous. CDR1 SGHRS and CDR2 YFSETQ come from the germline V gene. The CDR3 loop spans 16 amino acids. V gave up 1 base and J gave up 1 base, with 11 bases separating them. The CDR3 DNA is TGCGCCAGCAGCTTGAGTGGCAGGTTGAACACCGGGGAGCTGTTTTTT. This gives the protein CASSLSGRLNTGELFF.

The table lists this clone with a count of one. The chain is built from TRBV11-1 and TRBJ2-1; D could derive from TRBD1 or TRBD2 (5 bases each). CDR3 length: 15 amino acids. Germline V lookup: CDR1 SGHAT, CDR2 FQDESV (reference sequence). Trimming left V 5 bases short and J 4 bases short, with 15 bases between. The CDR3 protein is CASSRAGAFYNEQFF. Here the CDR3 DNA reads TGTGCCAGCAGCCGCGCCGGGGCATTTTACAATGAGCAGTTCTTC.

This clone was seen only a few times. The CDR3 sequence is CATRQGDDLTEAFF. In DNA, the CDR3 is TGTGCCACCAGACAGGGGGATGATTTGACTGAAGCTTTCTTT. The chain recombines TRBV13 with TRBJ1-1, with TRBD1 matching over 9 bases. V shed 10 bases, J shed 5 bases, and the junction held 11 bases outside the gene matches. The CDR3 length is 14 residues. The germline V gene has CDR1 PRHDT and CDR2 FYEKMQ (reference sequence).

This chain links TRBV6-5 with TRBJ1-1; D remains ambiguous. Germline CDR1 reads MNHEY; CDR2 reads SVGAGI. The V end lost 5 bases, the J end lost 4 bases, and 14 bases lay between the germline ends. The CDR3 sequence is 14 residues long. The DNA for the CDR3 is TGTGCCAGCAGTCCCCGGGAGGGCGCCACTGAAGCTTTCTTT. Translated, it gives CASSPREGATEAFF.

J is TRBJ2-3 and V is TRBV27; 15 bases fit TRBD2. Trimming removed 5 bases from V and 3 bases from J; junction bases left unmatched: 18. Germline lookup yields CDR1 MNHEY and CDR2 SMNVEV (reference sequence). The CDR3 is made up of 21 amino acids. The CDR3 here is CASSPGAIWTSGGVRTDTQYF. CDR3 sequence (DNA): TGTGCCAGCAGTCCAGGCGCCATTTGGACTAGCGGGGGGGTTCGTACAGATACGCAGTATTTT.

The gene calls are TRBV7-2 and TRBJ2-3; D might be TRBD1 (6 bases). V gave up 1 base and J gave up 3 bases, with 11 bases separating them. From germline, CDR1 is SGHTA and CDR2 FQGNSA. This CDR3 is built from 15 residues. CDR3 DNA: TGTGCCAGCAGCTTAGTGGGGCAGGGGACAGATACGCAGTATTTT. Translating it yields CASSLVGQGTDTQYF.

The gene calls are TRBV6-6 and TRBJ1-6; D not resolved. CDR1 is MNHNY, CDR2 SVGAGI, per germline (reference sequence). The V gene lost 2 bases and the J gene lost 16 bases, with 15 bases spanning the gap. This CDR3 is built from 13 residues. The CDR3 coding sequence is TGTGCCAGCAGTTACGGCATGTCTAGCCCTCTCCACTTT. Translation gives CASSYGMSSPLHF.

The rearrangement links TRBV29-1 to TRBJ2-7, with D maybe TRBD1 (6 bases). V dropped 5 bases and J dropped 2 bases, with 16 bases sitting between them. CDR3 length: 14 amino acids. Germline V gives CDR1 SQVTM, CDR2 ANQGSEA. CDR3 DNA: TGCAGCGTTCGAGGGACAAGAGCACCCTACGAGCAGTACTTC. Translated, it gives CSVRGTRAPYEQYF.

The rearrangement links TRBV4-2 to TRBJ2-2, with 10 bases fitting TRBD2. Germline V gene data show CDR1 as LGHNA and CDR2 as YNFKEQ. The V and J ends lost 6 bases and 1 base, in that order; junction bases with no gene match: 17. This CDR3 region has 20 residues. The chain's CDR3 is CASSHEHAGTSAQNTGELFF. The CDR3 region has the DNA TGTGCCAGCAGTCACGAACACGCCGGGACTAGCGCCCAGAACACCGGGGAGCTGTTTTTT.

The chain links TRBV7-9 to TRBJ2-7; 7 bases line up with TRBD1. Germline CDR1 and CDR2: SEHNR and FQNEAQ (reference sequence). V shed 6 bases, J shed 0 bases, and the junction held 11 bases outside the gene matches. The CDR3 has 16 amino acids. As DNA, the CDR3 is TGTGCCAGCAGAAAAAGTGAGGACAGGTCCTCCTACGAGCAGTACTTC. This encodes CASRKSEDRSSYEQYF.

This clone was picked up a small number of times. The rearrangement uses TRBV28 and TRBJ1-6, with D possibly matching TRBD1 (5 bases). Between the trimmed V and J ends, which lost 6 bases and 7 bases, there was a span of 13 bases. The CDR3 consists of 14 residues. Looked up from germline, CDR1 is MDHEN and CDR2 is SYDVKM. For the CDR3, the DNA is TGTGCCAGCAGGGAAGGGGATTACAATTCACCCCTCCACTTT. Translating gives CASREGDYNSPLHF. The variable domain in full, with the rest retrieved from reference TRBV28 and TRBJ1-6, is DVKVTQSSRYLVKRTGEKVFLECVQDMDHENMFWYRQDPGLGLRLIYFSYDVKMKEKGDIPEGYSVSREKKERFSLILESASTNQTSMYLCASREGDYNSPLHFGNGTRLTVT.

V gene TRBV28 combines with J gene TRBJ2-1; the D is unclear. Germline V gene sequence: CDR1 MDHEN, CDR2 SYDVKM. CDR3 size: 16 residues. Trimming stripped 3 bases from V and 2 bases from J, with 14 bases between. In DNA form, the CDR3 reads TGTGCCAGCAGTTTTCCGGGCTTTCGAACCTACAATGAGCAGTTCTTC. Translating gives CASSFPGFRTYNEQFF.

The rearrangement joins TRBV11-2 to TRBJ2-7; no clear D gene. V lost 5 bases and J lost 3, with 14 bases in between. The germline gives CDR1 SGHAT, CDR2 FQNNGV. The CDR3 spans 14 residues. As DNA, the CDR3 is TGTGCCAGCAGCCGCCCGACGGCTTTCTACGAGCAGTACTTC. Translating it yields CASSRPTAFYEQYF.

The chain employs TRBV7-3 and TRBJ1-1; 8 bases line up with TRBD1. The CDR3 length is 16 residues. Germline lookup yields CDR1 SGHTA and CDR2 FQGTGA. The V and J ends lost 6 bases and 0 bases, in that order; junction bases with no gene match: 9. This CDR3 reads CASRSARDRMNTEAFF. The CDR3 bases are TGTGCCAGCAGATCCGCCCGGGACAGGATGAACACTGAAGCTTTCTTT.

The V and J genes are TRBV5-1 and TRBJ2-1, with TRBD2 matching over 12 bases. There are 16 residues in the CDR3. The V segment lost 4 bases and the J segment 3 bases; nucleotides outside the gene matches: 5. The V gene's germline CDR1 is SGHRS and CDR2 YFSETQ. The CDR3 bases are TGCGCCAGCAGCATACTAGCGGGGGGAAACTACAATGAGCAGTTCTTC. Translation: CASSILAGGNYNEQFF.

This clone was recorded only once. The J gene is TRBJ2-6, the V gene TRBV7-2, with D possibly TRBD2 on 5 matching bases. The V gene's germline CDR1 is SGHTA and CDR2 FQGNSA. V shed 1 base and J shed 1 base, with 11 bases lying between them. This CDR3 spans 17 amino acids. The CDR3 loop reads CASSLGGPGSGANVLTF. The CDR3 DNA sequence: TGTGCCAGCAGCTTAGGCGGGCCGGGTTCTGGGGCCAACGTCCTGACTTTC.

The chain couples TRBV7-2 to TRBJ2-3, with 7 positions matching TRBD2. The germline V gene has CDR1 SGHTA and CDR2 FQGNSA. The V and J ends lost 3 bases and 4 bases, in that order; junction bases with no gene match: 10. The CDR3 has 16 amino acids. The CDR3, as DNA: TGTGCCAGCAGCTTTTCCGGGCGGGGGTTTGCAGATACGCAGTATTTT. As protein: CASSFSGRGFADTQYF.

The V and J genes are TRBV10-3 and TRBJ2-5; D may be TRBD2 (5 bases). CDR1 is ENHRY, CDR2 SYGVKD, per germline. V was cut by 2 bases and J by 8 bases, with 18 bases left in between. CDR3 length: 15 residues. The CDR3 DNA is TGTGCCATCAGTGAGGGGGTGAAAACGGGGAGAACCCAGTACTTC. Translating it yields CAISEGVKTGRTQYF.

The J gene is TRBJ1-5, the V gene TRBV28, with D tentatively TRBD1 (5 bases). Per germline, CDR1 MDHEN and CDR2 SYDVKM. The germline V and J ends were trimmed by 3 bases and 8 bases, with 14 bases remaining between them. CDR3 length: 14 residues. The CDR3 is CASSFGAGWEPQHF. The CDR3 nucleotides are TGTGCCAGCAGTTTTGGGGCAGGCTGGGAGCCCCAGCATTTT.

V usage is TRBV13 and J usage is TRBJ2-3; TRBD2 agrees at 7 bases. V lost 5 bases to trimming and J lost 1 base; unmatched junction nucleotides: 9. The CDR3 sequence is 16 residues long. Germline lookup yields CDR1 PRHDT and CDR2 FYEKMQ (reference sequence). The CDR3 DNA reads TGTGCCAGCAGCACCAAAGCGGGGATGGGCACAGATACGCAGTATTTT. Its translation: CASSTKAGMGTDTQYF.